These 9 T cell receptor beta chains came from one sample sequenced in a study of T cells in localized non-small cell lung cancer. Only in-frame clones appear in the TCRdb table, and some are missing; sequencing was by immunoSEQ multiplex PCR. Of 3,000 or so clones in the sample, around 22% were seen once. This material consisted of lung tumor tissue, taken before any cancer treatment. All receptors come from a female donor at least 60 years old with stage I lung adenocarcinoma.

The chain employs TRBV28 and TRBJ2-5; 7 nucleotides line up with TRBD2. CDR3 size: 15 residues. V shed 2 bases, J shed 1 base, and the junction held 4 bases outside the gene matches. Germline CDR1 and CDR2: MDHEN and SYDVKM. The CDR3 reads CASSLPGRLQETQYF. The CDR3 nucleotides read TGTGCCAGCAGTTTACCCGGGAGGCTCCAAGAGACCCAGTACTTC. Drawing the rest from reference TRBV28 and TRBJ2-5, the complete variable domain is DVKVTQSSRYLVKRTGEKVFLECVQDMDHENMFWYRQDPGLGLRLIYFSYDVKMKEKGDIPEGYSVSREKKERFSLILESASTNQTSMYLCASSLPGRLQETQYFGPGTRLLVL.

This clone was observed a handful of times. The genes are TRBV5-1 and TRBJ1-1; D is undetermined. Per germline, CDR1 SGHRS and CDR2 YFSETQ. The CDR3 runs 17 residues. V lost 4 bases to trimming and J lost 2 bases, with 21 bases between them. The CDR3 spells CASSLGLYTRNNTEAFF. CDR3 sequence (DNA): TGCGCCAGCAGCCTCGGTCTTTATACCAGGAATAACACTGAAGCTTTCTTT.

This clone was detected a few times. V usage is TRBV6-8 and J usage is TRBJ1-1; the D gene is possibly TRBD1 (5 bases). Germline CDR1 is MNHGY and CDR2 is SAAAGT. CDR3 length: 14 residues. Trimming stripped 7 bases from V and 7 bases from J, with 19 bases between. CDR3 loop: CASTSPGQGGEAFF. The CDR3 DNA is TGTGCCAGCACCTCCCCCGGGCAGGGAGGTGAAGCTTTCTTT.

This chain joins TRBV6-8 and TRBJ1-1; no clear D. This CDR3 contains 14 residues. V was trimmed by 4 bases and J by 5 bases, leaving 14 bases between them. Germline CDR1 reads MNHGY; CDR2 reads SAAAGT. CDR3 in amino acids: CASSSPYSGTEAFF. The CDR3 nucleotides read TGTGCCAGCAGTTCGCCCTACAGTGGAACTGAAGCTTTCTTT.

This clone was picked up a small number of times. The chain is built from TRBV15 and TRBJ2-2; maybe TRBD2 (6 bases). The V gene lost 0 bases and the J gene lost 5 bases, with 16 bases spanning the gap. This CDR3 has 17 residues. Germline V gives CDR1 LNHNV, CDR2 YYDKDF (reference sequence). The CDR3 DNA sequence: TGTGCCACCAGCAGAGACACCGGGACTGGGAGGACCGGGGAGCTGTTTTTT. Translation gives CATSRDTGTGRTGELFF. The variable domain in full, with the rest retrieved from reference TRBV15 and TRBJ2-2, is DAMVIQNPRYQVTQFGKPVTLSCSQTLNHNVMYWYQQKSSQAPKLLFHYYDKDFNNEADTPDNFQSRRPNTSFCFLDIRSPGLGDTAMYLCATSRDTGTGRTGELFFGEGSRLTVL.

This clone was detected once. This rearrangement joins TRBV29-1 to TRBJ2-2; 11 nucleotides align to TRBD1. J lost 1 base, V lost 6 bases, and 4 bases had no gene match. Germline V gene data show CDR1 as SQVTM and CDR2 as ANQGSEA. The CDR3 has 15 amino acids. The CDR3 sequence is CSVLGTGGNTGELFF. The CDR3 region has the DNA TGCAGCGTCCTCGGGACAGGGGGGAACACCGGGGAGCTGTTTTTT.

This chain joins TRBV15 and TRBJ1-2; a weak D match, TRBD1 (5 bases). The length of the CDR3 is 17 residues. Trimming took off 1 base at V and 8 bases at J, with 23 bases between the two ends. Germline-derived CDR1 and CDR2 are LNHNV and YYDKDF (reference sequence). The CDR3 coding sequence is TGTGCCACCAGCAGAGTCCGGGGAGGGACCGCCATAATGGGCTACACCTTC. This sequence encodes CATSRVRGGTAIMGYTF.

This clone showed up just a few times. The CDR3 DNA sequence: TGTGCAAGTCGCTCGAGCAAAGCGGGGGTGAATGAGCAGTTCTTC. Translation gives CASRSSKAGVNEQFF. The gene calls are TRBV12-2 and TRBJ2-1; TRBD2, as called in the table, went unchecked against the DNA. TRBV12-2 corresponds to a pseudogene. This CDR3 is built from 15 residues.

V and J are TRBV6-8 and TRBJ1-3; D remains ambiguous. CDR3 length: 16 residues. From germline, CDR1 is MNHGY and CDR2 SAAAGT. The V end was cut by 3 bases, the J end by 0 bases, with 12 bases between. The CDR3 bases are TGTGCCAGCAGTTATTACAGACTCAGCTCTGGAAACACCATATATTTT. It yields the protein CASSYYRLSSGNTIYF.